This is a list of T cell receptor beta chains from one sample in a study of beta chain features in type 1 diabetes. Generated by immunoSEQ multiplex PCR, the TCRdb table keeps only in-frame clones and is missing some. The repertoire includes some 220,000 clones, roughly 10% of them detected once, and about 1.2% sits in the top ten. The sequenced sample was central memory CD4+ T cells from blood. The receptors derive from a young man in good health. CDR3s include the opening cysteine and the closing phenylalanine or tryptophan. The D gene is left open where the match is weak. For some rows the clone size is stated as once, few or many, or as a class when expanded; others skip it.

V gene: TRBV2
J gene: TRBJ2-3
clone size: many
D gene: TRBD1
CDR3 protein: CASSARTGGTDTQYF
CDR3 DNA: TGTGCCAGCAGTGCCCGGACAGGGGGCACAGATACGCAGTATTTT

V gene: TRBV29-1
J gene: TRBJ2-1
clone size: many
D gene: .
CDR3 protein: CSADGGIDEQFF
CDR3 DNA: TGCAGCGCTGATGGGGGAATCGATGAGCAGTTCTTC

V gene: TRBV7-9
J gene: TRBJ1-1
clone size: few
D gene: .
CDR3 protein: CASSLDRLPEAFF
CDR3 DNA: TGTGCCAGCAGCTTAGACCGGCTCCCTGAAGCTTTCTTT

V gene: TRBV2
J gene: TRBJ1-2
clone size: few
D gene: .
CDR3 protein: CASSEAYRTGYTF
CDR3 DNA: TGTGCCAGCAGTGAAGCTTACCGAACGGGCTACACCTTC

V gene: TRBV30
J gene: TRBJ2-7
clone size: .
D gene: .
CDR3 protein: CAWRGAEQYF
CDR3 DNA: TGTGCCTGGAGAGGGGCAGAGCAGTACTTC

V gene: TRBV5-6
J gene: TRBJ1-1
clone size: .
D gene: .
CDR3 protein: CASSLSGGDGAFF
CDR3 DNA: TGTGCCAGCAGCTTATCCGGGGGTGACGGAGCTTTCTTT

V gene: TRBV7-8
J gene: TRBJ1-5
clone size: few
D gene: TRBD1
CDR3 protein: CASSFAGGGQPQHF
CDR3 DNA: TGTGCCAGCAGCTTTGCAGGGGGTGGTCAGCCCCAGCATTTT

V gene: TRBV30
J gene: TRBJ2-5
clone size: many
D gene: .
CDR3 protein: CAWSQAQETQYF
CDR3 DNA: TGTGCCTGGAGTCAGGCACAAGAGACCCAGTACTTC

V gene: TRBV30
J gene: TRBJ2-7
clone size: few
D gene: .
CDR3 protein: CAWSFYLGEQYF
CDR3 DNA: TGTGCCTGGAGCTTCTACCTGGGGGAGCAGTACTTC

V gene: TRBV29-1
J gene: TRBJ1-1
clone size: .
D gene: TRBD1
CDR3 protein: CSATDRANTEAFF
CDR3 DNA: TGCAGCGCCACCGACAGGGCGAACACTGAAGCTTTCTTT

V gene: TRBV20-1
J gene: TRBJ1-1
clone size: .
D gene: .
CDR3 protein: CSATTTTEAFF
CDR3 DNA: TGCAGTGCCACCACTACAACTGAAGCTTTCTTT

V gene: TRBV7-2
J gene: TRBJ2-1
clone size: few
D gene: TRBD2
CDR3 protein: CASSPVVLAGVGEQFF
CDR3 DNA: TGTGCCAGCAGCCCCGTGGTGCTAGCGGGAGTGGGTGAGCAGTTCTTC

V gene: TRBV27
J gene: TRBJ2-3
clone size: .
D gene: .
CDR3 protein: CASSLRQYTDTQYF
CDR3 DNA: TGTGCCAGCAGTTTGAGACAGTACACAGATACGCAGTATTTT

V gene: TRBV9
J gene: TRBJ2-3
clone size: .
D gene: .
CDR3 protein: CASSTIGLASTDTQYF
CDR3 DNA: TGTGCCAGCAGCACGATAGGCCTAGCTAGCACAGATACGCAGTATTTT

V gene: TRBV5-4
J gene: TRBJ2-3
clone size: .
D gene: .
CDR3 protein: CASSFGPTATDTQYF
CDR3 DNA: TGTGCCAGCAGCTTCGGACCCACCGCGACAGATACGCAGTATTTT

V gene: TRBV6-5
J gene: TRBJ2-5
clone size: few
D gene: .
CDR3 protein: CASRTGGETQYF
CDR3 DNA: TGTGCCAGCCGCACAGGAGGAGAGACCCAGTACTTC

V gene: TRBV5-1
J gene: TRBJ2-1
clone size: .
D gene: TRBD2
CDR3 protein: CASRGLAGRNEQFF
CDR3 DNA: TGCGCCAGTCGCGGACTAGCGGGACGGAATGAGCAGTTCTTC

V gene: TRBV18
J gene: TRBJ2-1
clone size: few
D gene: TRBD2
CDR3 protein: CASSPTASGREEQFF
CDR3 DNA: TGTGCCAGCTCACCAACGGCTAGCGGGAGAGAGGAGCAGTTCTTC

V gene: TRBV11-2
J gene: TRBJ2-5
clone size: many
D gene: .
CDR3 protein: CASSLGPTKETQYF
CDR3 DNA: TGTGCCAGCAGCTTAGGGCCAACTAAAGAGACCCAGTACTTC

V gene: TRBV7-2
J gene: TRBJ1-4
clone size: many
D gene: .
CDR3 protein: CASSLAQAAEKLFF
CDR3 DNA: TGTGCCAGCAGCTTAGCCCAAGCAGCTGAAAAACTGTTTTTT

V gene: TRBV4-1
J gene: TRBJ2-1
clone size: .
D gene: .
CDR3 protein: CASRRGTEGSYNEQFF
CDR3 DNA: TGCGCCAGCAGGAGGGGGACCGAGGGGTCCTACAATGAGCAGTTCTTC

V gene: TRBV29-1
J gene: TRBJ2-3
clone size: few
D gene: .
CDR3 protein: CSVEEGRASTDTQYF
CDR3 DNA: TGCAGCGTTGAAGAGGGGCGGGCCAGCACAGATACGCAGTATTTT

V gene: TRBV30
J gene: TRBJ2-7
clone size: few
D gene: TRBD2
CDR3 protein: CAWGPGLASWDEQYF
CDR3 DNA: TGTGCCTGGGGACCGGGACTAGCTTCTTGGGACGAGCAGTACTTC

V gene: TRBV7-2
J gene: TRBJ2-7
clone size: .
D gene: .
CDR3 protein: CATGNSVAYEQYF
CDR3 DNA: TGTGCCACAGGGAATAGCGTCGCCTACGAGCAGTACTTC

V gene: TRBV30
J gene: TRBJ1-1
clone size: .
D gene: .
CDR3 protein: CAWSRPGEAFF
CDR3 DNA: TGTGCCTGGAGTCGGCCAGGGGAAGCTTTCTTT

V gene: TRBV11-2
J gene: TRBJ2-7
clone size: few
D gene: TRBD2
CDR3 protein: CASSYGLAGAREQYF
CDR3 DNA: TGTGCCAGCAGCTACGGACTAGCGGGAGCTCGGGAGCAGTACTTC

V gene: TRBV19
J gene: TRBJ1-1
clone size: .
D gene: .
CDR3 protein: CASKYRDTEAFF
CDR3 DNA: TGTGCCAGTAAGTACAGGGACACTGAAGCTTTCTTT

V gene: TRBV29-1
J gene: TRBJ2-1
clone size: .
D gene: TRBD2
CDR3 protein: CSVELRLADYNEQFF
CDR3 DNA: TGCAGCGTTGAACTACGGCTAGCGGATTACAATGAGCAGTTCTTC

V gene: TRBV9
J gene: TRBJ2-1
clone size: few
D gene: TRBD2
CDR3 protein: CASSDSGGSYNEQFF
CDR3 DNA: TGTGCCAGCAGCGATAGCGGGGGCTCCTACAATGAGCAGTTCTTC

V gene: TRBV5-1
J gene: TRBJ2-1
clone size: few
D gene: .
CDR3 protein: CASSSGSNNEQFF
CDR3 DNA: TGCGCCAGCAGCTCCGGATCCAACAATGAGCAGTTCTTC

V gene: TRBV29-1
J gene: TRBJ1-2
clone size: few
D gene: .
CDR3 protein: CSVDQGRGGYTF
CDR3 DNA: TGCAGCGTTGACCAGGGGAGAGGGGGCTACACCTTC

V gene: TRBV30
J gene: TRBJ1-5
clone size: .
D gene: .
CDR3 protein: CAWDFGRPLNQPQHF
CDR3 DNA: TGTGCCTGGGACTTCGGACGGCCGCTCAATCAGCCCCAGCATTTT

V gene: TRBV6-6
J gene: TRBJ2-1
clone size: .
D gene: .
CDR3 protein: CASSPLSGLYNEQFF
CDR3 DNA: TGTGCCAGCAGTCCCCTTTCCGGACTTTACAATGAGCAGTTCTTC

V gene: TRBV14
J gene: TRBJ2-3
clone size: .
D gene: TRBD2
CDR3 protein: CASSQSLAGGEDTQYF
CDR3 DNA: TGTGCCAGCAGCCAAAGTTTAGCGGGAGGCGAGGATACGCAGTATTTT

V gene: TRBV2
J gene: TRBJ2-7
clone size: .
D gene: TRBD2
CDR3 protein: CASSRVGLASYEQYF
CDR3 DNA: TGTGCCAGCAGTCGCGTCGGACTAGCCTCCTACGAGCAGTACTTC

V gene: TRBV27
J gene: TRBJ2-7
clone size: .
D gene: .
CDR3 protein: CASGQNSLYEQYF
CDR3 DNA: TGTGCCAGCGGGCAGAATTCGCTTTACGAGCAGTACTTC

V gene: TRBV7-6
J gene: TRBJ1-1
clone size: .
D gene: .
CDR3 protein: CASSPGLRNTEAFF
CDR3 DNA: TGTGCCAGCAGCCCGGGGCTCAGGAACACTGAAGCTTTCTTT

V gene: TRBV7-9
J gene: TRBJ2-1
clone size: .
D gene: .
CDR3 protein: CASSLAVPNSYNEQFF
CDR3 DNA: TGTGCCAGCAGCTTAGCCGTTCCTAACTCCTACAATGAGCAGTTCTTC